This entry is about one T cell receptor (beta chain). The target antigen is unknown. The data originate from a study of lymphopenia after photon versus proton radiotherapy. Profiled with immunoSEQ multiplex PCR; TCRdb holds only in-frame clones, not every one. The repertoire holds about 26,000 clones, with approximately 85% as singletons. The germline V gene encodes CDR1 MDHEN and CDR2 SYDVKM. The CDR3 has 11 residues. Trimming took 6 bases from V and 10 from J, leaving 12 bases between them. Study-wide results and caveats: Oligoclonal CD8+ Temra expansion after nadir drove photon patients' diversity drop. Photon-treated patients lost naive T cells and TCR diversity; proton-treated stayed stable. A bigger post-nadir fall in TCR diversity correlated inversely with survival time in deceased patients.

Here the sequenced sample was peripheral blood, taken from a patient treated with photon-based radiotherapy. The J gene is TRBJ1-1, the V gene TRBV28; D unclear. The origin of this receptor is a young man with gastric cancer. Here the CDR3 DNA reads TGTGCCAGCAGCATGACCGGTATAGCTTTCTTT. Its protein is CASSMTGIAFF. Looking up the rest from reference TRBV28 and TRBJ1-1 gives the full variable domain: DVKVTQSSRYLVKRTGEKVFLECVQDMDHENMFWYRQDPGLGLRLIYFSYDVKMKEKGDIPEGYSVSREKKERFSLILESASTNQTSMYLCASSMTGIAFFGQGTRLTVV.